These 14 T cell receptor beta chains share one sample of origin, sequenced in a study of CD8+ T cells in alopecia areata. Documented treatment: oral pan-JAK inhibitor, 5-10 mg twice daily. Sequencing used cDNA as its template, made by extracting RNA and reverse transcribing it. Using immunoSEQ multiplex PCR, the repertoire was profiled, and TCRdb retains in-frame clones only, with some absent. The repertoire includes 120,000 to 150,000 clones, around 86% of them detected once, and 13% sits in the top ten. This sample comprised CD8+ T cells sorted from blood, obtained at week 4, from a patient treated with tofacitinib. These receptors originate from a human donor with alopecia areata.

There are a few counts of this clone. The CDR3 spells CSVVSNSVGPEAFF. The CDR3 nucleotides are TGCAGCGTTGTTTCGAACAGCGTAGGCCCTGAAGCTTTCTTT. The rearrangement links TRBV29-1 to TRBJ1-1; D unresolved. The CDR3 totals 14 residues. The ends were cut back, 4 bases at V and 6 bases at J, with 18 bases in the middle. Germline V gene sequence: CDR1 SQVTM, CDR2 ANQGSEA.

The rearrangement joins TRBV4-1 to TRBJ2-1; TRBD1 might be the D (5 bases). The CDR3 length is 12 residues. Germline V gene sequence: CDR1 MGHRA, CDR2 YSYEKL. Deletions cut 3 bases from V and 7 bases from J, with 7 bases between. Here the CDR3 reads CASSQKGNEQFF. The DNA of the CDR3 is TGCGCCAGCAGCCAGAAGGGGAATGAGCAGTTCTTC.

This chain uses TRBV29-1 with TRBJ2-7; 12 nucleotides align to TRBD1. The germline CDR1 and CDR2 sequences are SQVTM and ANQGSEA. Losses at the gene ends were 6 bases for V and 5 bases for J; bases not matched to a gene: 20. There are 18 residues in the CDR3. The CDR3 loop reads CSVGPGVFGTGGFHEQYF. CDR3 coding DNA: TGCAGCGTGGGCCCTGGAGTATTCGGGACAGGGGGCTTCCACGAGCAGTACTTC.

This clone turned up a few times. The gene calls are TRBV29-1 and TRBJ2-1; the match to TRBD2 covers 9 bases. With 3 bases clipped from V and 5 bases from J, the junction kept 2 bases outside the gene matches. CDR1 is SQVTM and CDR2 is ANQGSEA in the germline V gene. The CDR3 loop spans 13 amino acids. CDR3: CSVDERGDNEQFF. The CDR3 bases are TGCAGCGTTGATGAGCGGGGGGACAATGAGCAGTTCTTC.

The genes are TRBV30 and TRBJ2-7; 9 nucleotides match TRBD1. V shed 5 bases and J 5 bases; nucleotides not matched to a gene: 7. In germline, CDR1 is GTSNPN, CDR2 SVGIG (reference sequence). The CDR3 contains 13 residues. For the CDR3, the DNA is TGTGCCTGGGGGGCGGGACAGGGCCACGAGCAGTACTTC. Amino acid sequence: CAWGAGQGHEQYF.

This chain connects TRBV30 to TRBJ2-7; the D gene is possibly TRBD1 (5 bases). V dropped 2 bases and J dropped 5 bases, with 10 bases sitting between them. The CDR3 extends over 12 amino acids. The germline CDR1 and CDR2 sequences are GTSNPN and SVGIG (reference sequence). CDR3 in amino acids: CAWSSGKDEQYF. The CDR3 DNA follows: TGTGCCTGGAGTTCAGGGAAGGACGAGCAGTACTTC.

The sample holds a few counts of this clone. This rearrangement joins TRBV27 to TRBJ2-4; a weak D match, TRBD1 (6 bases). CDR3 length: 14 amino acids. Germline V gene sequence: CDR1 MNHEY, CDR2 SMNVEV (reference sequence). The V end was cut by 6 bases, the J end by 6 bases, with 15 bases between. Written as DNA, the CDR3 is TGTGCCAGCAGCTCCCCTCGAGGGGGAAACATTCAGTACTTC. Translated: CASSSPRGGNIQYF.

The chain carries TRBV4-1 and TRBJ2-7; D gene unclear. This CDR3 is 15 amino acids long. Germline assignment: CDR1 MGHRA and CDR2 YSYEKL. V was shortened by 0 bases and J by 0 bases, with 9 bases between the two germline ends. The CDR3: CASSQEASPSYEQYF. The CDR3 nucleotides read TGCGCCAGCAGCCAAGAGGCCAGCCCCTCCTACGAGCAGTACTTC.

The chain combines TRBV16 with TRBJ2-1; D gene unclear. This CDR3 is built from 13 residues. Germline V lookup: CDR1 KGHSY, CDR2 FQNENV. Trimming stripped 3 bases from V and 5 bases from J, with 8 bases between. The CDR3 bases are TGTGCCAGCAGCCAGGCTAGAGACAATGAGCAGTTCTTC. Translated, it gives CASSQARDNEQFF.

The chain recombines TRBV29-1 with TRBJ2-7, with D uncertain. In germline, CDR1 is SQVTM, CDR2 ANQGSEA. The CDR3 is 13 amino acids. V lost 7 bases and J lost 0, with 13 bases in between. CDR3 sequence reads: CSASAAVSYEQYF. The CDR3 DNA reads TGCAGCGCCTCCGCGGCCGTCTCCTACGAGCAGTACTTC.

This chain uses TRBV9 with TRBJ2-1, with unresolved D. This CDR3 spans 14 amino acids. V was trimmed by 4 bases and J by 3 bases, leaving 11 bases between them. Germline lookup yields CDR1 SGDLS and CDR2 YYNGEE. The CDR3 coding sequence is TGTGCCAGCAGCCCGAGTAGAGGCTACAATGAGCAGTTCTTC. Its translation: CASSPSRGYNEQFF.

This clone was seen just once. This specimen includes other DNA sequences encoding the same CDR3. The gene calls are TRBV27 and TRBJ2-7; no firm D call. The length of the CDR3 is 14 residues. Germline lookup yields CDR1 MNHEY and CDR2 SMNVEV (reference sequence). V was trimmed by 2 bases and J by 2 bases, leaving 10 bases between them. CDR3 loop: CASSLGSGAYEQYF. The DNA of the CDR3 is TGTGCCAGCAGTTTAGGCAGTGGTGCCTACGAGCAGTACTTC.

Only one count was recorded for this clone. The rearrangement uses TRBV29-1 and TRBJ2-3; perhaps TRBD1 as D (6 bases). The V end was cut by 4 bases, the J end by 4 bases, with 18 bases between. The germline V gene has CDR1 SQVTM and CDR2 ANQGSEA. The length of the CDR3 is 15 residues. This CDR3 is CSVVGGQTDADTQYF. DNA of the CDR3: TGCAGCGTTGTTGGTGGACAGACTGACGCAGATACGCAGTATTTT.

The V gene is TRBV29-1, the J gene TRBJ2-7; the D gene is possibly TRBD1 (6 bases). The CDR3 has 14 amino acids. The germline V and J ends were trimmed by 3 bases and 0 bases, with 12 bases remaining between them. Germline CDR1 SQVTM, CDR2 ANQGSEA. CDR3 nucleotide sequence: TGCAGCGTTGAGAAAGGGACAAGCTCCTACGAGCAGTACTTC. Amino acids: CSVEKGTSSYEQYF.